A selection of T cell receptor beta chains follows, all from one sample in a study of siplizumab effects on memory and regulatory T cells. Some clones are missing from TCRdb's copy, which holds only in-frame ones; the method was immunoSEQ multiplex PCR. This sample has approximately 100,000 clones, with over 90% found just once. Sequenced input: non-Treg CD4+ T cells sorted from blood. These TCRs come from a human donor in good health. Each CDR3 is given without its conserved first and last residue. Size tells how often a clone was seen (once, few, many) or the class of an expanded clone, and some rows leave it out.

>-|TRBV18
ASSSDRLNTYEQY
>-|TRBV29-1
SVEVGVSGDYT
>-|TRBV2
ASTPASTNEKLF
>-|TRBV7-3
ASSPKSGNTEAF
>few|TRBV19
ASIGGGVNTEAF
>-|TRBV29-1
SGGPGQGPDTQY
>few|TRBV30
AWRHTFRSDYGYT
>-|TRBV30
AWSGFGDYGYT
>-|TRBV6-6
ASSRGVFRDYEQY
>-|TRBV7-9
ASSLDRSYEQY
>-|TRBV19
ASSIQAGTNTGELF
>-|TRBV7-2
ASSLEVASRKTEAF
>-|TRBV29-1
SVEVGGQETQY
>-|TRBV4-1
ASSQGYGNSNQPQH
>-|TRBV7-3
ASSSGPNYGYT
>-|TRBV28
ASSLPTGGTD
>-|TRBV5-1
ASSSSNEQF
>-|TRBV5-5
ASSFPSGSSDTQY
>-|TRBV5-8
ATTPLSSGGTDTQY
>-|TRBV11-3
ASSVVAGVPYEQY
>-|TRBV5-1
ASSSLRGGDTGELF
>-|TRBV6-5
ASSYISGTRETQY
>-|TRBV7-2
ASSRGQDPYEQY
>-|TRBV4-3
ASSQKHSGTGGYNEQF